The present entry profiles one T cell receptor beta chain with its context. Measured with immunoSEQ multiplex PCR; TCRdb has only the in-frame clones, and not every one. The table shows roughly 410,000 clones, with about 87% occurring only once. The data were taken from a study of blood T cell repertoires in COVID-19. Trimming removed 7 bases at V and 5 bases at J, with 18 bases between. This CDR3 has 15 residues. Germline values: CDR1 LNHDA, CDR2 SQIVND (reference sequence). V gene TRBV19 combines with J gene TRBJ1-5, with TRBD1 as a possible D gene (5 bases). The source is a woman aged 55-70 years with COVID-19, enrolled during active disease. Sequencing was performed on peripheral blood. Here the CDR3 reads CASTIPDGGDQPQHF. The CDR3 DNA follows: TGTGCCAGTACCATCCCCGATGGGGGGGATCAGCCCCAGCATTTT.